These T cell receptor beta chains were read from a single sample in a study of blood T cell repertoires in COVID-19. This table comes from immunoSEQ multiplex PCR, and its TCRdb copy is limited to in-frame clones, with some not included. The sample consists of some 72,000 clones, 80% to 90% of them appearing once. Sequencing used peripheral blood. The source is a man between 60 and 75 years old with acute or convalescent COVID-19. CDR3s include the opening cysteine and the closing phenylalanine or tryptophan. The order of the fields is J gene, V gene, CDR3 length, D gene, CDR3 protein, CDR3 DNA. D genes are given only for firm matches.

TRBJ1-1 TRBV19 14 NA CASSPGPGLTEAFF TGTGCCAGTAGCCCCGGCCCGGGTTTAACTGAAGCTTTCTTT
TRBJ2-5 TRBV10-1 17 NA CASIRTYLTGYQETQYF TGCGCCAGCATCCGAACCTATCTTACAGGGTACCAAGAGACCCAGTACTTC
TRBJ1-4 TRBV14 12 NA CASSQDGLTRIF TGTGCCAGCAGCCAAGATGGATTGACGAGGATCTTT
TRBJ1-1 TRBV7-2 11 NA CASSLYSSAFF TGTGCCAGCAGCTTATACTCTTCCGCTTTCTTT
TRBJ2-7 TRBV4-2 18 NA CASSQDSSNIGGRYEQYF TGTGCCAGCAGCCAAGACTCATCTAACATAGGAGGTCGATACGAGCAGTACTTC
TRBJ2-6 TRBV3-1/TRBV3-2 14 NA CASSLAAGANVLTF TGTGCCAGCAGCCTAGCCGCGGGGGCCAACGTCCTGACTTTC
TRBJ2-2 TRBV11-1 15 NA CASSPRGTGRGELFF TGTGCCAGCAGCCCTCGCGGGACGGGGCGCGGGGAGCTGTTTTTT
TRBJ1-2 TRBV5-1 14 NA CASSRRTENYGYTF TGCGCCAGCAGCAGAAGGACAGAGAACTATGGCTACACCTTC
TRBJ1-2 TRBV27 16 TRBD1 CASSHLWDRANYGYTF TGTGCCAGCAGTCACTTATGGGACAGGGCTAACTATGGCTACACCTTC
TRBJ2-1 TRBV7-8 16 NA CASSISRMAGYNEQFF TGTGCCAGCAGCATATCCAGGATGGCAGGCTACAATGAGCAGTTCTTC
TRBJ2-1 TRBV6-6 16 TRBD1 CASSPPDREINNEQFF TGTGCCAGCAGCCCCCCCGACAGGGAGATAAACAATGAGCAGTTCTTC
TRBJ2-2 TRBV19 16 TRBD1 CASSIGGTANTGELFF TGTGCCAGTAGTATAGGGGGGACAGCGAACACCGGGGAGCTGTTTTTT
TRBJ2-1 TRBV19 15 TRBD2 CASSRWLAGDNEQFF TGTGCCAGTAGTAGGTGGCTAGCGGGGGACAATGAGCAGTTCTTC
TRBJ2-1 TRBV30 15 TRBD2 CAWSHHDMGGDEQFF TGTGCCTGGAGCCACCACGACATGGGGGGGGATGAGCAGTTCTTC
TRBJ2-3 TRBV28 13 NA CASRVTGTDTQYF TGTGCCAGCAGGGTTACAGGCACAGATACGCAGTATTTT